This T cell receptor beta chain was sequenced in a study of T cells in Graves' hyperthyroidism and ophthalmopathy. Amplified regions were TCR beta CDR3 sequences from RNA transcripts. TCR CDR3 underwent first-round RT-PCR with the HTBI primer set. MiXCR, applied by TCRdb to the multiplex PCR reads, yields one record per CDR3 protein. This sample has around 280,000 distinct CDR3 sequences, with approximately 14% found just once. This CDR3 is 15 amino acids long. The ends lost 4 bases at V and 6 bases at J; junction bases unmatched: 6. From germline, CDR1 is SGHVS and CDR2 FQNEAQ. Newly diagnosed hyperthyroidism, duration under 2 months, in patients aged 18 to 65.

The sample consisted of blood. The chain has TRBV7-8 and TRBJ1-5; TRBD1 matches at 10 bases. This TCR was sampled from a woman aged 40 to 50 with Graves' hyperthyroidism. As DNA, the CDR3 is TGTGCCAGCAGCTGGGACAGGGGACCAAGTCAGCCCCAGCATTTT. Translating gives CASSWDRGPSQPQHF.